This TCR beta chain came from a study of T cells after yellow fever vaccination. One entry per CDR3 protein, called by TCRdb with MiXCR from the 5' RACE reads. The sample has over 300,000 distinct CDR3 sequences; around 4% are singletons. This clonotype appeared many times. Its specificity is unknown. Germline V CDR1 and CDR2: SGHTA, FQGTGA. There are 16 residues in the CDR3. V lost 5 bases and J lost 2, with 18 bases in between. Study observations and caveats: Contaminants from the bulk population, in the form of abundant clonotypes, could be found in FACS-sorted repertoires. Overall, a small share of clonotypes was seen in both CD4 and CD8 compartments.

The rearrangement uses TRBV7-3 and TRBJ1-1, with D perhaps TRBD1 (6 bases). Sequenced here: PBMCs, sampled on the day of the yellow fever booster vaccination. The TCR was taken from a man between 18 and 35 years old who received the YFV17D yellow fever vaccine. The CDR3 reads CASSRTTGGLNTEAFF. DNA of the CDR3: TGTGCCAGCAGCCGAACGACCGGGGGCCTAAACACTGAAGCTTTCTTT.